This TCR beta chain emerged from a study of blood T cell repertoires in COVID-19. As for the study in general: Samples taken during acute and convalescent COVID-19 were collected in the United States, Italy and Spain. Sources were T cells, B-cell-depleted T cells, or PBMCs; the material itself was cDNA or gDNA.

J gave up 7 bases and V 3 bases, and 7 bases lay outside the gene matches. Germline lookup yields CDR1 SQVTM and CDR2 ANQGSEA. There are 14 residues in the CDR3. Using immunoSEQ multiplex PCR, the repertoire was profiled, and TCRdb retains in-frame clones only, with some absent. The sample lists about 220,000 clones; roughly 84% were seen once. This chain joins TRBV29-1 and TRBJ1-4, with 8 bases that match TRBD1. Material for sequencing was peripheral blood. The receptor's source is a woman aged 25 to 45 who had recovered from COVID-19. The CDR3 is CSVETQGGGEKLFF. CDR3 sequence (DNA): TGCAGCGTTGAGACACAGGGGGGTGGTGAAAAACTGTTTTTT.